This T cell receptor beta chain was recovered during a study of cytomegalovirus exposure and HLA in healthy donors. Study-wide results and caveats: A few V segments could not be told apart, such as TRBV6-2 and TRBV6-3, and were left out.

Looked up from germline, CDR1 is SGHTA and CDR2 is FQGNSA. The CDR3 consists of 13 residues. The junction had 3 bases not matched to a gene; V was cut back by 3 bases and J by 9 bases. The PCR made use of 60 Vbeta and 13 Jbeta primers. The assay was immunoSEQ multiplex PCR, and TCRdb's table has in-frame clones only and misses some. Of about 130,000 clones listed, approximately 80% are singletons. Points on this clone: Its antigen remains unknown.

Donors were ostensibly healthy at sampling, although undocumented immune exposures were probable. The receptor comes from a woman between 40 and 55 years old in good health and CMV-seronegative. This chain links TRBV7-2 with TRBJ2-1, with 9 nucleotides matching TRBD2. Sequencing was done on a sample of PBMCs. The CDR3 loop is CASSFSSGVEQFF. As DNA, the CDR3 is TGTGCCAGCAGCTTTTCTAGCGGGGTTGAGCAGTTCTTC.